The following is a TCR beta chain sequence with its context. Original analysis: For nucleated cells, counts were estimated from reference gene primer amplification. Here immunoSEQ multiplex PCR was the method, and the copy in TCRdb shows in-frame clones only, minus some. V and J calls and clone size are those listed in that table; D and trimming were worked out from the DNA. The sample contains hundreds of thousands of clones, around 87% of which appear only once. The CDR3 spans 20 residues. The sample comes from a study of blood T cell repertoires in COVID-19. At the level of the study: Donors in Cohort 3 counted as recovered after two negative PCRs, clearance, or symptom resolution. Sites across the United States, Italy and Spain contributed samples from acute and convalescent COVID-19. PBMCs, B-cell-depleted T cells, or T cells provided the cDNA or gDNA that made up the material.

J is TRBJ2-1 and V is TRBV12-2; the tabulated D call, TRBD2, remains unverified against the DNA. TRBV12-2 is noted as a pseudogene. Sequenced input: PBMCs or T cells enriched from blood (not recorded which). The receptor comes from a man in his forties in a cohort exposed to, infected with or recovered from COVID-19 (not recorded which). Here the CDR3 reads CASRFRIGTSGSPGYNEQFF. CDR3 sequence (DNA): TGTGCAAGTCGCTTTCGAATAGGGACTAGCGGGAGTCCTGGCTACAATGAGCAGTTCTTC.